The present entry profiles one TCR beta chain with its context. What it binds is unknown. This specimen comes from a study of graft-versus-host responses after intestinal transplantation. Overall study context: Among the recipients, all got anti-thymocyte globulin induction and then tacrolimus and steroids for 2 to 3 years. The study, taken as a whole, reports: Peak GvH clone levels in circulation were associated with early post-transplant HvG declines. Detected in recipient marrow were GvH clones, some of which were first observed in ileum or blood.

Clones were read by immunoSEQ multiplex PCR, and TCRdb kept only the in-frame ones, dropping some. The profile shows around 31,000 clones, roughly four fifths of them singletons. This CDR3 is 14 amino acids long. From germline, CDR1 is SNHLY and CDR2 FYNNEI. V shed 5 bases, J shed 4 bases, and the junction held 6 bases outside the gene matches. The sample was unstimulated CD8+ T cells sorted from spleen or lymph node cells, taken before intestinal transplant. The clonotype comes from a human donor who received an intestinal transplant. V and J are TRBV2 and TRBJ1-1, with 8 bases aligning to TRBD1. For the CDR3, the DNA is TGTGCCAGCAGTCCAGGGGGCGCGGCCACTGAAGCTTTCTTT. Amino acids: CASSPGGAATEAFF. Based on the CDR3 plus reference TRBV2 and TRBJ1-1, the full variable domain is EPEVTQTPSHQVTQMGQEVILRCVPISNHLYFYWYRQILGQKVEFLVSFYNNEISEKSEIFDDQFSVERPDGSNFTLKIRSTKLEDSAMYFCASSPGGAATEAFFGQGTRLTVV.